This T cell receptor (beta chain) was identified during a study of OX40 agonist ivuxolimab in advanced cancers. Overall study: Partial responses were recorded for three patients, including one with hepatocellular carcinoma and two with cutaneous melanoma.

Here immunoSEQ multiplex PCR was the method, and the copy in TCRdb shows in-frame clones only, minus some. The data contain some 62,000 clones, about four fifths of them seen just once; the ten biggest clones take up around 9.9%. Per the germline V gene, CDR1 is SGHTS and CDR2 is YDEGEE. CDR3 size: 14 residues. Trimming removed 0 bases at V and 5 bases at J, with 11 bases between. In the case of this clone: Its antigen remains unidentified.

Study findings and constraints: The study found among the lowest clonal expansion in partial responders at 0.1-3.0 mg/kg.

The sequence came from an adult with an advanced solid tumor such as melanoma, head and neck, liver or kidney cancer. Sample: CD4+ or CD8+ T cells sorted from blood, taken in a trial of the OX40 agonist ivuxolimab. The chain employs TRBV5-8 and TRBJ1-1; maybe TRBD1 (5 bases). Written as DNA, the CDR3 is TGTGCCAGCAGCTTGGGTCAGGGCCGGACTGAAGCTTTCTTT. Translated, it gives CASSLGQGRTEAFF.